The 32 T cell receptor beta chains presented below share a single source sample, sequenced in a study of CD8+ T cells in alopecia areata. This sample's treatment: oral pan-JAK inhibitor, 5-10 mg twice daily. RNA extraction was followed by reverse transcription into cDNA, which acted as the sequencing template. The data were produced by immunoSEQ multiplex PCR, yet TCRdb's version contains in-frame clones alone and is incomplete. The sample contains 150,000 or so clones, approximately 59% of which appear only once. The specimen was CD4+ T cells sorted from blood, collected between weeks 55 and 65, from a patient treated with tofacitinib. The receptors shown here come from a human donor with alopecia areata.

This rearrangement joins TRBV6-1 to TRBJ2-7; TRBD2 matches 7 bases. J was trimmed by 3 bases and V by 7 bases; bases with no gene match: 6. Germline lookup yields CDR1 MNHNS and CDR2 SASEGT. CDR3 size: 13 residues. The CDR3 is CASIWQRGYEQYF. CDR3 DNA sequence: TGTGCCAGCATCTGGCAGCGGGGCTACGAGCAGTACTTC.

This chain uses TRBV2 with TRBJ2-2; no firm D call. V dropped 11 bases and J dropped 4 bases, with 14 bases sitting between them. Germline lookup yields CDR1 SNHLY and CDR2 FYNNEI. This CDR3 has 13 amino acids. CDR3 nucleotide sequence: TGTGCCGGCCAGACATCACCCACCGGGGAGCTGTTTTTT. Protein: CAGQTSPTGELFF. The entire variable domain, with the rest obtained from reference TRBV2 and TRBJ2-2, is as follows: EPEVTQTPSHQVTQMGQEVILRCVPISNHLYFYWYRQILGQKVEFLVSFYNNEISEKSEIFDDQFSVERPDGSNFTLKIRSTKLEDSAMYFCAGQTSPTGELFFGEGSRLTVL.

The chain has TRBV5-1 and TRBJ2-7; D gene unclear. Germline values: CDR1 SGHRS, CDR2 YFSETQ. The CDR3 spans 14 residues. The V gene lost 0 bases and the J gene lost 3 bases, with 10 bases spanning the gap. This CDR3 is CASSLDVGYYEQYF. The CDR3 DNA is TGCGCCAGCAGCTTGGACGTCGGGTACTACGAGCAGTACTTC.

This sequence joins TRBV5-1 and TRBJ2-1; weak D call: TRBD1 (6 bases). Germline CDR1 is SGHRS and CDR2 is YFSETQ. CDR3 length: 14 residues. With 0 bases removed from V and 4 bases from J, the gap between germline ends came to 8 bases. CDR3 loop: CASSLDTGYNEQFF. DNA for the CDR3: TGCGCCAGCAGCTTGGATACAGGGTACAATGAGCAGTTCTTC.

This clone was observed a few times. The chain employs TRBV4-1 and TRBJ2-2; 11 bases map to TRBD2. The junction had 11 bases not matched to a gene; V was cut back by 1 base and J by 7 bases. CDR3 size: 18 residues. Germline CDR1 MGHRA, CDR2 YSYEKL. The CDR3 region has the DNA TGCGCCAGCAGCCAAGGGGCCCCTAGCGGGAGGCACGGCGGGGAGCTGTTTTTT. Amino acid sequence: CASSQGAPSGRHGGELFF.

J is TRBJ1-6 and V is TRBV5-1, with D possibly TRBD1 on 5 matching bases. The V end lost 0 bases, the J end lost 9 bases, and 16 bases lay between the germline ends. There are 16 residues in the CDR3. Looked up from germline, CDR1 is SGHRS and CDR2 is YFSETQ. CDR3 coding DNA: TGCGCCAGCAGCTTGGTACAGGTCCGTTTTGGTTCACCCCTCCACTTT. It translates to CASSLVQVRFGSPLHF.

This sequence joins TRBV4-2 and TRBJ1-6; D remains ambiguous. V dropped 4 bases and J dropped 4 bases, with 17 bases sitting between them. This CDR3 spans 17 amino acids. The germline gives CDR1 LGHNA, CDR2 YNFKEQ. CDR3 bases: TGTGCCAGCAGCCCAACCTCCAGGACGGATTATAATTCACCCCTCCACTTT. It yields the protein CASSPTSRTDYNSPLHF.

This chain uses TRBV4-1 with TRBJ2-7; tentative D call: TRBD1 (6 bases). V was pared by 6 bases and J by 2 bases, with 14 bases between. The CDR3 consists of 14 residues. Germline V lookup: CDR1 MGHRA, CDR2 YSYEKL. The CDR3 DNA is TGCGCCAGCAGTCCAGGGGACACCCCCTACGAGCAGTACTTC. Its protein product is CASSPGDTPYEQYF.

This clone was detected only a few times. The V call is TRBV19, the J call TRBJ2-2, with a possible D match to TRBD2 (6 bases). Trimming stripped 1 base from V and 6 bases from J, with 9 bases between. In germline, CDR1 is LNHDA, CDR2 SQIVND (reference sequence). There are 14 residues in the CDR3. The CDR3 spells CASSIAPSAGELFF. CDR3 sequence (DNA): TGTGCCAGTAGTATAGCCCCTAGCGCCGGGGAGCTGTTTTTT.

CDR3 coding DNA: TGTGCCAGCAGTGCTCTGTCGGAGACCCAGTACTTC. Its translation is CASSALSETQYF. The rearrangement joins TRBV2 to TRBJ2-5, with D uncertain. CDR1 SNHLY and CDR2 FYNNEI come from the germline V gene. CDR3 length: 12 residues. With 4 bases removed from V and 5 bases from J, the gap between germline ends came to 8 bases.

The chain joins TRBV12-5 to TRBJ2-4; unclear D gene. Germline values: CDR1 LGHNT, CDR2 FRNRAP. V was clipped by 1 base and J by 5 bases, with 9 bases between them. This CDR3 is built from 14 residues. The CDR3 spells CASGLGYSENIQYF. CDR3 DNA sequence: TGTGCTAGTGGTTTGGGGTACAGTGAAAACATTCAGTACTTC. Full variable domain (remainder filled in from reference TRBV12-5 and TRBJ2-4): DARVTQTPRHKVTEMGQEVTMRCQPILGHNTVFWYRQTMMQGLELLAYFRNRAPLDDSGMPKDRFSAEMPDATLATLKIQPSEPRDSAVYFCASGLGYSENIQYFGAGTRLSVL.

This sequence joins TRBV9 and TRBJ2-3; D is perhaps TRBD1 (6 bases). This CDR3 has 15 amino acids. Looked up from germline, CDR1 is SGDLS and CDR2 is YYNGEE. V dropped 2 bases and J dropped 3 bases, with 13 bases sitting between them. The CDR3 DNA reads TGTGCCAGCAGCGTTCAGGGGACGAGAACAGATACGCAGTATTTT. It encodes CASSVQGTRTDTQYF.

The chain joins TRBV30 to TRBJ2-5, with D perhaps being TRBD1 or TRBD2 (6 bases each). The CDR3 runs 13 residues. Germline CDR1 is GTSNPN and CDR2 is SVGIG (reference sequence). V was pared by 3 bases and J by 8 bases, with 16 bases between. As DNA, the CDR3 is TGTGCCTGGAGATTTACTCTCGGGGGCACCCAGTACTTC. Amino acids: CAWRFTLGGTQYF. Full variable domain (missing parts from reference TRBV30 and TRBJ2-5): SQTIHQWPATLVQPVGSPLSLECTVEGTSNPNLYWYRQAAGRGLQLLFYSVGIGQISSEVPQNLSASRPQDRQFILSSKKLLLSDSGFYLCAWRFTLGGTQYFGPGTRLLVL.

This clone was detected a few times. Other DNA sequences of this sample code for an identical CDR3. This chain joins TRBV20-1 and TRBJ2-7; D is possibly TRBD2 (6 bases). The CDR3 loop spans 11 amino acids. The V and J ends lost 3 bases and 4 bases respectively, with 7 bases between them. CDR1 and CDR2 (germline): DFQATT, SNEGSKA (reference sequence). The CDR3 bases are TGCAGTGCTAGTGGGGGGTACGAGCAGTACTTC. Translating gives CSASGGYEQYF.

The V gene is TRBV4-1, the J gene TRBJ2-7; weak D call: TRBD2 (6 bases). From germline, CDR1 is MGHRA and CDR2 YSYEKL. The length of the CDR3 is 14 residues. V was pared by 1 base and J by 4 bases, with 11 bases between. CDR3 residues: CASSQAGARYEQYF. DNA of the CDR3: TGCGCCAGCAGCCAAGCGGGAGCGCGGTACGAGCAGTACTTC.

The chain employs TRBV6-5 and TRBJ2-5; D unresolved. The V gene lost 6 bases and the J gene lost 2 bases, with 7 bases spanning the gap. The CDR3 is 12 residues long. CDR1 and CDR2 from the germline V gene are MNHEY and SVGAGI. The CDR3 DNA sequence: TGTGCCAGCAGAATGGGACAAGAGACCCAGTACTTC. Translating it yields CASRMGQETQYF.

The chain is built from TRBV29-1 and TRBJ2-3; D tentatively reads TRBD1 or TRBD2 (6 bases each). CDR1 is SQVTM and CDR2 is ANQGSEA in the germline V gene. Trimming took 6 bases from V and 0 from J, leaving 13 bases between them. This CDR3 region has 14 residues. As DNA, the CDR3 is TGCAGCGTCGGTTGGAGGGGGAGCACAGATACGCAGTATTTT. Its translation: CSVGWRGSTDTQYF.

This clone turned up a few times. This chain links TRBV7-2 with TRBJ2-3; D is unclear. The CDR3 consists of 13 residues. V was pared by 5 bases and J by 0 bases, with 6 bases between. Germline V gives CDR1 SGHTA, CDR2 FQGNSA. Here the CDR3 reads CASSEPSTDTQYF. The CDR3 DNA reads TGTGCCAGCAGCGAACCTAGCACAGATACGCAGTATTTT.

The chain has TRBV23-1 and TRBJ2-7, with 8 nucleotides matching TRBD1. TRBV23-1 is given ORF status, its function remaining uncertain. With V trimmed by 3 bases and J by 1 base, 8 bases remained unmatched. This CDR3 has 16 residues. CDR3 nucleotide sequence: TGCGCCAGCAGTCAGCTCCGGGACAGGCCATCCTACGAGCAGTACTTC. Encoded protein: CASSQLRDRPSYEQYF.

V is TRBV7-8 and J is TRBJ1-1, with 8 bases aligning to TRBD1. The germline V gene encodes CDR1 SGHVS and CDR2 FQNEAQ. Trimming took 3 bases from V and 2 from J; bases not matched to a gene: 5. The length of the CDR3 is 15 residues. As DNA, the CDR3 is TGTGCCAGCAGCTTTGGACAGGGCCTAAACACTGAAGCTTTCTTT. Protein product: CASSFGQGLNTEAFF.

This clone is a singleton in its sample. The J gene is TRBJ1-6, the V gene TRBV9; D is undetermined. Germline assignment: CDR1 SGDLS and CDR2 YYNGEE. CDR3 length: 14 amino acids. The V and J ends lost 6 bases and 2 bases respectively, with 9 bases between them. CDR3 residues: CASKEAAYNSPLHF. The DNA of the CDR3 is TGTGCCAGCAAAGAGGCAGCCTATAATTCACCCCTCCACTTT.

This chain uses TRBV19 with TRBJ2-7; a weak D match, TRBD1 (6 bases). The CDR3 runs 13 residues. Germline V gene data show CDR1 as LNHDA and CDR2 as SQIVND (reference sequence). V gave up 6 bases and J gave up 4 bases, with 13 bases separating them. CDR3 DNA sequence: TGTGCCAGTAGCCGCCGGGACACGTACGAGCAGTACTTC. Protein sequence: CASSRRDTYEQYF.

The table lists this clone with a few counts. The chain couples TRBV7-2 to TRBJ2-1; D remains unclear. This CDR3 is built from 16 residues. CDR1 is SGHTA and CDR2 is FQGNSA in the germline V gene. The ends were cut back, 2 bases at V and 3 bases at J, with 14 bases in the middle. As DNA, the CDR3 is TGTGCCAGCAGCTTACTAGTCCGCCGGTTCTACAATGAGCAGTTCTTC. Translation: CASSLLVRRFYNEQFF.

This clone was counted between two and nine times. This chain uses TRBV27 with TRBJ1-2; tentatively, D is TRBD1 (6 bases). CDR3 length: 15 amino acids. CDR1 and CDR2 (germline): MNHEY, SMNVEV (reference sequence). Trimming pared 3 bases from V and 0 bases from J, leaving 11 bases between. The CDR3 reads CASSLQGITNYGYTF. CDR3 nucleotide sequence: TGTGCCAGCAGTTTGCAGGGGATAACTAACTATGGCTACACCTTC.

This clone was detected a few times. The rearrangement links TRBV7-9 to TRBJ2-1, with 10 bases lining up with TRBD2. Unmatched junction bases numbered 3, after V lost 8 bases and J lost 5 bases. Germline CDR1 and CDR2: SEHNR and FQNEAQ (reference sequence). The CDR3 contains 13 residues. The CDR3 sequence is CASHLAGDNEQFF. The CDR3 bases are TGTGCCAGCCATCTAGCGGGGGACAATGAGCAGTTCTTC.

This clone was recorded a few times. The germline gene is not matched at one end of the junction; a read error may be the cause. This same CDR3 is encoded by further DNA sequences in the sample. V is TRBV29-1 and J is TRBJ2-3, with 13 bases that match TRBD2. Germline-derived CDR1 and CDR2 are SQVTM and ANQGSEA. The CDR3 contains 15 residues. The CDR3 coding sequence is TGCAGCGTCGAAGGGACTAGCGGGGGCACAGATACGCAGTATTTT. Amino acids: CSVEGTSGGTDTQYF.

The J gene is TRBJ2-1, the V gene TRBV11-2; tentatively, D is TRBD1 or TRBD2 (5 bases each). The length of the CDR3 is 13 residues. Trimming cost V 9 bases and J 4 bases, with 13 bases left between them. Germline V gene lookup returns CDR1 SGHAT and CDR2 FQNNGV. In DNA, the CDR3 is TGTGCCAGTCGCCGGGACGTATACAATGAGCAGTTCTTC. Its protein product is CASRRDVYNEQFF.

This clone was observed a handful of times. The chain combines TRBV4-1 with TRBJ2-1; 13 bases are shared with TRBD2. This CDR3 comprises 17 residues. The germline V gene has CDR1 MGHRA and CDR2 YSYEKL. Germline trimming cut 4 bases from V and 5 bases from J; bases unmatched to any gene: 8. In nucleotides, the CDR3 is TGCGCCAGCAGCCGAGACCGAGGGACTAGCGGGGACAATGAGCAGTTCTTC. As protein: CASSRDRGTSGDNEQFF.

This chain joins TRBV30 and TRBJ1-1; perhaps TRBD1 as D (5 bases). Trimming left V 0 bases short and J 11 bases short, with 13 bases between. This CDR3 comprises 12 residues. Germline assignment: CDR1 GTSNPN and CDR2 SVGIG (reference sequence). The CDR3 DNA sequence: TGTGCCTGGAGTGTCGCGGGACTAATGGCTTTCTTT. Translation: CAWSVAGLMAFF.

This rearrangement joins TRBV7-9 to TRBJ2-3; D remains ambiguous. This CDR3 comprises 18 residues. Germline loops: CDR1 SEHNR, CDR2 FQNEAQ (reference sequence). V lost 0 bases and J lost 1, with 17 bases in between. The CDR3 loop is CASSLAGRYMLGTDTQYF. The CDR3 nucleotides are TGTGCCAGCAGCTTAGCGGGTCGATACATGTTGGGCACAGATACGCAGTATTTT.

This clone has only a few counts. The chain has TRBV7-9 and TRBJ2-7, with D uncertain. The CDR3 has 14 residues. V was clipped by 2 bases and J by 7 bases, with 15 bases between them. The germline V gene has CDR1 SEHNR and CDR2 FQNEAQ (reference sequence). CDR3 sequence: CASSLKGSVGEQYF. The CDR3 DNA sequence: TGTGCCAGCAGCTTAAAGGGAAGCGTAGGGGAGCAGTACTTC.

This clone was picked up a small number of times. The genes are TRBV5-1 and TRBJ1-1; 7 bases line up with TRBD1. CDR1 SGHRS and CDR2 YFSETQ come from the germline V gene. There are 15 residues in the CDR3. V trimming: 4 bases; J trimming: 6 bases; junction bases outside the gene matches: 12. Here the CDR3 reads CASSPQQGSGAEAFF. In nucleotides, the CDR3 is TGCGCCAGCAGCCCGCAACAGGGGAGTGGCGCTGAAGCTTTCTTT.